The 26 T cell receptor beta chains below come from one sample, sequenced in a study of shared clonotypes between healthy human individuals. Profiled with immunoSEQ multiplex PCR; TCRdb holds only in-frame clones, not every one. Of 700,000 or so clones in the sample, 72% are singletons; the top ten hold around 1.8%. Sequencing was done on a sample of memory CD4+ T cells sorted from blood. Subset in this sample: CD45RA-negative fraction. The receptors shown here come from a woman in her 30s in good health.

J is TRBJ2-3 and V is TRBV11-2; 9 nucleotides align to TRBD2. Germline loops: CDR1 SGHAT, CDR2 FQNNGV. The CDR3 extends over 16 amino acids. V shed 1 base, J shed 5 bases, and the junction held 7 bases outside the gene matches. DNA of the CDR3: TGTGCCAGCAGCTTAGGTCGCGCTAGCGGGATAGATACGCAGTATTTT. Translated, it gives CASSLGRASGIDTQYF. Combining the CDR3 with reference TRBV11-2 and TRBJ2-3 gives the whole variable domain EAGVAQSPRYKIIEKRQSVAFWCNPISGHATLYWYQQILGQGPKLLIQFQNNGVVDDSQLPKDRFSAERLKGVDSTLKIQPAKLEDSAVYLCASSLGRASGIDTQYFGPGTRLTVL.

The rearrangement joins TRBV29-1 to TRBJ2-3; D not resolved. The V gene lost 2 bases and the J gene lost 4 bases, with 10 bases spanning the gap. Germline V gives CDR1 SQVTM, CDR2 ANQGSEA. The CDR3 runs 13 residues. This CDR3 is CSVELGLADTQYF. DNA of the CDR3: TGCAGCGTTGAATTAGGTCTGGCAGATACGCAGTATTTT.

The rearrangement joins TRBV28 to TRBJ2-7; 9 nucleotides agree with TRBD1. V dropped 9 bases and J dropped 6; count of bases not matched to a gene: 15. The CDR3 extends over 15 amino acids. Germline values: CDR1 MDHEN, CDR2 SYDVKM. The CDR3 loop reads CASHTGGFVSGEQYF. The CDR3 region has the DNA TGTGCCAGTCATACAGGGGGCTTCGTATCCGGCGAGCAGTACTTC.

The chain couples TRBV20-1 to TRBJ2-3; D is unresolved. V lost 6 bases, J lost 5 bases, and 3 bases lay in between. The CDR3 totals 9 residues. Germline CDR1 is DFQATT and CDR2 is SNEGSKA (reference sequence). The CDR3 DNA reads TGCAGTGCCTTAGATACGCAGTATTTT. Its protein is CSALDTQYF.

This CDR3 reads CASSQDRQGFGYTF. Written as DNA, the CDR3 is TGTGCCAGCAGCCAAGATAGGCAGGGTTTTGGCTACACCTTC. The rearrangement links TRBV4-2 to TRBJ1-2; TRBD1 is a possible D gene (5 bases). Germline V CDR1 and CDR2: LGHNA, YNFKEQ. V lost 0 bases and J lost 7, with 12 bases in between. The CDR3 extends over 14 amino acids.

The chain combines TRBV7-2 with TRBJ2-3; tentatively, D is TRBD2 (6 bases). V was pared by 5 bases and J by 4 bases, with 22 bases between. CDR3 size: 17 residues. Germline CDR1 and CDR2: SGHTA and FQGNSA. CDR3 sequence (DNA): TGTGCCAGCAGCCCCCGGGCCTCGGGGGTCGGGGCAGATACGCAGTATTTT. This translates into CASSPRASGVGADTQYF.

The rearrangement joins TRBV27 to TRBJ2-7, with unresolved D. Trimming left V 1 base short and J 1 base short, with 8 bases between. CDR3 length: 14 residues. Germline CDR1 and CDR2: MNHEY and SMNVEV (reference sequence). In DNA, the CDR3 is TGTGCCAGCAGTTTATATTCCAGATCCTACGAGCAGTACTTC. Translating gives CASSLYSRSYEQYF.

This chain connects TRBV28 to TRBJ1-5, with 11 bases lining up with TRBD1. With V trimmed by 11 bases and J by 4 bases, 7 bases remained unmatched. This CDR3 spans 14 amino acids. CDR1 and CDR2 from the germline V gene are MDHEN and SYDVKM. CDR3 sequence: CAGQGATSNQPQHF. CDR3 sequence (DNA): TGTGCCGGACAGGGGGCGACCTCAAATCAGCCCCAGCATTTT.

The chain is built from TRBV5-6 and TRBJ2-3; 9 bases map to TRBD2. Unmatched junction bases numbered 6, after V lost 2 bases and J lost 2 bases. CDR3 size: 16 residues. Germline V gene sequence: CDR1 SGHDT, CDR2 YYEEEE. CDR3 loop: CASSFTGTSITDTQYF. As DNA, the CDR3 is TGTGCCAGCAGCTTTACCGGGACTAGCATCACAGATACGCAGTATTTT.

The genes are TRBV11-2 and TRBJ2-7; D unresolved. This CDR3 spans 12 amino acids. The V gene's germline CDR1 is SGHAT and CDR2 FQNNGV. Trimming pared 5 bases from V and 6 bases from J, leaving 11 bases between. CDR3: CASSQSSSEQYF. CDR3 DNA: TGTGCCAGCAGCCAATCCTCCAGCGAGCAGTACTTC. Looking up the rest from reference TRBV11-2 and TRBJ2-7 gives the full variable domain: EAGVAQSPRYKIIEKRQSVAFWCNPISGHATLYWYQQILGQGPKLLIQFQNNGVVDDSQLPKDRFSAERLKGVDSTLKIQPAKLEDSAVYLCASSQSSSEQYFGPGTRLTVT.

This chain joins TRBV28 and TRBJ2-1; no reliable D call. The CDR3 has 15 residues. Germline V CDR1 and CDR2: MDHEN, SYDVKM. V shed 2 bases and J shed 4 bases, with 12 bases lying between them. CDR3: CASSLAPTLYNEQFF. In DNA, the CDR3 is TGTGCCAGCAGTTTAGCTCCGACCCTTTACAATGAGCAGTTCTTC.

The rearrangement uses TRBV6-5 and TRBJ2-2; 7 bases are a match to TRBD1. CDR3 length: 15 residues. The germline CDR1 and CDR2 sequences are MNHEY and SVGAGI. V lost 6 bases and J lost 2; bases outside the gene matches: 6. The CDR3 loop is CASSTGTENTGELFF. The DNA of the CDR3 is TGTGCCAGCAGCACCGGGACAGAAAACACCGGGGAGCTGTTTTTT.

The chain uses TRBV19 and TRBJ1-3; perhaps TRBD1 as D (6 bases). The CDR3 spans 16 residues. V lost 4 bases to trimming and J lost 0 bases, with 13 bases between them. In germline, CDR1 is LNHDA, CDR2 SQIVND (reference sequence). The CDR3 sequence is CASSKRQEYSGNTIYF. The CDR3 DNA reads TGTGCCAGTAGTAAGCGACAGGAGTACTCTGGAAACACCATATATTTT. The full variable domain, in which reference TRBV19 and TRBJ1-3 provide the parts outside the CDR3, is DGGITQSPKYLFRKEGQNVTLSCEQNLNHDAMYWYRQDPGQGLRLIYYSQIVNDFQKGDIAEGYSVSREKKESFPLTVTSAQKNPTAFYLCASSKRQEYSGNTIYFGEGSWLTVV.

The gene calls are TRBV7-6 and TRBJ1-1; tentatively, D is TRBD1 (6 bases). CDR1 and CDR2 (germline): SGHVS, FNYEAQ. The CDR3 extends over 14 amino acids. V dropped 2 bases and J dropped 4 bases, with 11 bases sitting between them. CDR3 nucleotide sequence: TGTGCCAGCAGCTTATCTGGGGGGCTCACTGAAGCTTTCTTT. This codes for CASSLSGGLTEAFF.

V and J are TRBV6-4 and TRBJ2-3; tentative D call: TRBD1 (5 bases). V lost 0 bases to trimming and J lost 11 bases, with 12 bases between them. This CDR3 is 13 amino acids long. The germline CDR1 and CDR2 sequences are MRHNA and SNTAGT. The CDR3 DNA is TGTGCCAGCAGTGACTCAAGGGGAACGGTGCAGTATTTT. This translates into CASSDSRGTVQYF.

The chain recombines TRBV7-9 with TRBJ1-1, with 7 nucleotides matching TRBD1. Germline-derived CDR1 and CDR2 are SEHNR and FQNEAQ (reference sequence). This CDR3 is 14 amino acids long. With V trimmed by 7 bases and J by 0 bases, 5 bases remained unmatched. Here the CDR3 reads CASIRTGLNTEAFF. The DNA of the CDR3 is TGTGCCAGCATAAGGACAGGATTGAACACTGAAGCTTTCTTT. Variable domain in full (rest from reference TRBV7-9 and TRBJ1-1): DTGVSQNPRHKITKRGQNVTFRCDPISEHNRLYWYRQTLGQGPEFLTYFQNEAQLEKSRLLSDRFSAERPKGSFSTLEIQRTEQGDSAMYLCASIRTGLNTEAFFGQGTRLTVV.

J is TRBJ2-5 and V is TRBV5-1; possibly TRBD1 for D (6 bases). Trimming pared 4 bases from V and 5 bases from J, leaving 21 bases between. Germline values: CDR1 SGHRS, CDR2 YFSETQ. The CDR3 contains 16 residues. The CDR3 protein is CASSPTTGLARETQYF. The CDR3 DNA is TGCGCCAGCAGCCCGACGACAGGTTTGGCAAGGGAGACCCAGTACTTC.

The genes are TRBV19 and TRBJ1-1, with a possible D match to TRBD1 (6 bases). Germline CDR1 is LNHDA and CDR2 is SQIVND (reference sequence). The CDR3 spans 14 residues. V lost 7 bases, J lost 8 bases, and 20 bases lay in between. CDR3 residues: CASTPRGLGGEAFF. The DNA of the CDR3 is TGTGCCAGTACCCCCCGAGGTTTAGGGGGGGAAGCTTTCTTT.

The chain employs TRBV4-1 and TRBJ1-2; TRBD1 might be the D (6 bases). Between the trimmed V and J ends, which lost 10 bases and 1 base, there was a span of 22 bases. This CDR3 is 16 amino acids long. The germline V gene encodes CDR1 MGHRA and CDR2 YSYEKL. CDR3 DNA sequence: TGCGCCACCCACCCGGGGGGGGCAGTGATTAACTATGGCTACACCTTC. The encoded protein is CATHPGGAVINYGYTF.

This rearrangement joins TRBV28 to TRBJ2-7, with D tentatively TRBD1 (6 bases). Germline V gene data show CDR1 as MDHEN and CDR2 as SYDVKM. The CDR3 loop spans 16 amino acids. The V end lost 2 bases, the J end lost 0 bases, and 14 bases lay between the germline ends. CDR3 nucleotides: TGTGCCAGCAGTTTACTGACAGGCGGTTTCTCCTACGAGCAGTACTTC. Protein sequence: CASSLLTGGFSYEQYF.

This clone came up a few times. This chain joins TRBV9 and TRBJ1-2, with no clear D. V was cut by 3 bases and J by 2 bases, with 11 bases left in between. Germline loops: CDR1 SGDLS, CDR2 YYNGEE. CDR3 size: 14 residues. CDR3 sequence (DNA): TGTGCCAGCAGCGCCCCTCACGGGAACTATGGCTACACCTTC. It translates to CASSAPHGNYGYTF. Looking up the rest from reference TRBV9 and TRBJ1-2 gives the full variable domain: DSGVTQTPKHLITATGQRVTLRCSPRSGDLSVYWYQQSLDQGLQFLIQYYNGEERAKGNILERFSAQQFPDLHSELNLSSLELGDSALYFCASSAPHGNYGYTFGSGTRLTVV.

The J gene is TRBJ2-7, the V gene TRBV7-9; 13 bases match TRBD2. V was clipped by 4 bases and J by 12 bases; unmatched bases: 9. The CDR3 is 14 amino acids. Germline values: CDR1 SEHNR, CDR2 FQNEAQ (reference sequence). CDR3: CASSSEGLAGPPYF. The CDR3 coding sequence is TGTGCCAGCAGCTCCGAGGGACTAGCGGGGCCTCCGTACTTC.

Comments on this clone: The sample has other DNA sequences that encode this CDR3 too. The chain links TRBV18 to TRBJ2-5, with no clear D. This CDR3 region has 13 residues. V shed 1 base and J shed 1 base, with 4 bases lying between them. Germline V CDR1 and CDR2: KGHSH, LQKENI. Written as DNA, the CDR3 is TGTGCCAGCTCACCACGACCCCAAGAGACCCAGTACTTC. Translated: CASSPRPQETQYF.

The chain carries TRBV4-1 and TRBJ2-2; maybe TRBD2 (5 bases). The CDR3 is 16 residues long. V was clipped by 3 bases and J by 3 bases, with 14 bases between them. From germline, CDR1 is MGHRA and CDR2 YSYEKL. The CDR3 region is CASSHPLGHDTGELFF. The CDR3 coding sequence is TGCGCCAGCAGCCACCCACTAGGCCATGACACCGGGGAGCTGTTTTTT.

With regard to this clone: This may come from a read error, since a much larger clone is one base off. This rearrangement joins TRBV6-1 to TRBJ2-5; D is uncertain. The ends were cut back, 4 bases at V and 4 bases at J, with 4 bases in the middle. Germline V CDR1 and CDR2: MNHNS, SASEGT. The CDR3 extends over 11 amino acids. This CDR3 reads CASSVGETQYF. In nucleotides, the CDR3 is TGTGCCAGCAGTGTGGGAGAGACCCAGTACTTC.

The chain links TRBV5-4 to TRBJ2-5; possibly TRBD2 for D (5 bases). The germline V gene encodes CDR1 SGHNT and CDR2 YYREEE (reference sequence). The CDR3 consists of 16 residues. V dropped 0 bases and J dropped 5 bases, with 17 bases sitting between them. CDR3: CASSLGADGGGETQYF. In DNA, the CDR3 is TGTGCCAGCAGCTTGGGGGCGGACGGAGGCGGGGAGACCCAGTACTTC. Using reference TRBV5-4 and TRBJ2-5 for the parts outside the CDR3, the full variable domain is ETGVTQSPTHLIKTRGQQVTLRCSSQSGHNTVSWYQQALGQGPQFIFQYYREEENGRGNFPPRFSGLQFPNYSSELNVNALELDDSALYLCASSLGADGGGETQYFGPGTRLLVL.